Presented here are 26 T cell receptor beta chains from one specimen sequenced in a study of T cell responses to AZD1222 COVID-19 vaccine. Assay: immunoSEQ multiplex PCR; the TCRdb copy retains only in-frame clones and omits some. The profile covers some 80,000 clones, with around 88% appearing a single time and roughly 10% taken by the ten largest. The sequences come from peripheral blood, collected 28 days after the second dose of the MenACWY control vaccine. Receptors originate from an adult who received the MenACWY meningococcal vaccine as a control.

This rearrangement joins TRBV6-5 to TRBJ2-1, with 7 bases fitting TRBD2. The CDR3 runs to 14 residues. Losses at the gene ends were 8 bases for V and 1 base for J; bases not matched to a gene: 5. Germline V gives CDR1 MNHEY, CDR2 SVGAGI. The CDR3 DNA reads TGTGCCAGCCCCTTGGGGGGGTCCTACAATGAGCAGTTCTTC. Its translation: CASPLGGSYNEQFF.

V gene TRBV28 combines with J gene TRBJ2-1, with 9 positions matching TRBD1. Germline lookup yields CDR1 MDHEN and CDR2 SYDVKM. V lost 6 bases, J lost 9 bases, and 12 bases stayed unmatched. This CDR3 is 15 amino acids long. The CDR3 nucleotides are TGTGCCAGCAGCTCCGGGACAGGGAGGTATTCTGAGCAGTTCTTC. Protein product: CASSSGTGRYSEQFF.

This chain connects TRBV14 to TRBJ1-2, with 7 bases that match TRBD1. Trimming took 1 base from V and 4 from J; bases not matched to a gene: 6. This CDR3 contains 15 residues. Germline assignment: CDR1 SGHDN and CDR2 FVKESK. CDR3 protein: CASSQGDSLIYGYTF. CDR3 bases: TGTGCCAGCAGCCAAGGGGACAGTCTAATCTATGGCTACACCTTC.

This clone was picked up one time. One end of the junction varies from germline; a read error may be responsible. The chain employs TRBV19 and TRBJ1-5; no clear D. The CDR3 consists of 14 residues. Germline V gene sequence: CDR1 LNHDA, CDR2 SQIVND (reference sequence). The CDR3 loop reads CASSLDTGNQPQHF. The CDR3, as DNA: TGTGCCAGTAGTTTAGATACGGGCAATCAGCCCCAGCATTTT.

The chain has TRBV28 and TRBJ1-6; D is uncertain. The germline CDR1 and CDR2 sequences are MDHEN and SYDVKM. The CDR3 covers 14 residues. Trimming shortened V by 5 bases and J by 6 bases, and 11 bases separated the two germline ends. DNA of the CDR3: TGTGCCAGCAGTACCCATGGGATTAATTCACCCCTCCACTTT. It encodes CASSTHGINSPLHF.

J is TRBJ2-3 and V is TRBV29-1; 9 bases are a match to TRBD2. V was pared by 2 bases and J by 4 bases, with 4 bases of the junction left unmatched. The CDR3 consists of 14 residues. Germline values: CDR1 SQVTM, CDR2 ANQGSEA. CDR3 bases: TGCAGCGTTGAAATAGCGGGGGCTTCAGATACGCAGTATTTT. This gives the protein CSVEIAGASDTQYF.

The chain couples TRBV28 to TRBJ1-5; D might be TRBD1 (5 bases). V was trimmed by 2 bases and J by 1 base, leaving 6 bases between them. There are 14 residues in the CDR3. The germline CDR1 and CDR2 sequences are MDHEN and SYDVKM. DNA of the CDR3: TGTGCCAGCAGTTTACGGGACAGCAATCAGCCCCAGCATTTT. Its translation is CASSLRDSNQPQHF.

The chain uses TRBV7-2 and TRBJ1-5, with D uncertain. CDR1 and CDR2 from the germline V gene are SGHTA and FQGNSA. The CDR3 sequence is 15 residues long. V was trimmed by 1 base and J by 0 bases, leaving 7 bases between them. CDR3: CASSLEVGSNQPQHF. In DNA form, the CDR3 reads TGTGCCAGCAGCTTAGAGGTCGGTAGCAATCAGCCCCAGCATTTT.

The CDR3 coding sequence is TGTGCCTGGAGTAGGACAGGGGGGCTCACAGATACGCAGTATTTT. It encodes CAWSRTGGLTDTQYF. The rearrangement joins TRBV30 to TRBJ2-3, with 10 nucleotides matching TRBD1. Unmatched junction bases numbered 4, after V lost 2 bases and J lost 2 bases. Germline V gives CDR1 GTSNPN, CDR2 SVGIG (reference sequence). This CDR3 spans 15 amino acids.

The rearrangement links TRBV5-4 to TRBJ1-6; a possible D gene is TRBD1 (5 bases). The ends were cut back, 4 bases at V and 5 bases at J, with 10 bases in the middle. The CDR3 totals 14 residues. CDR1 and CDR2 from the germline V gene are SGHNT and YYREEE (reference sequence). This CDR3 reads CASSIRGDNSPLHF. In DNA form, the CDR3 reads TGTGCCAGCAGCATACGGGGGGATAATTCACCCCTCCACTTT.

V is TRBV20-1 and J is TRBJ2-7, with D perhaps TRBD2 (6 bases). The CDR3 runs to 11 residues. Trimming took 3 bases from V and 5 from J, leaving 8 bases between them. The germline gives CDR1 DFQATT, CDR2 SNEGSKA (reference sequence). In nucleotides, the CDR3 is TGCAGTGCTAGCGAGCGGGACGAGCAGTACTTC. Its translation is CSASERDEQYF.

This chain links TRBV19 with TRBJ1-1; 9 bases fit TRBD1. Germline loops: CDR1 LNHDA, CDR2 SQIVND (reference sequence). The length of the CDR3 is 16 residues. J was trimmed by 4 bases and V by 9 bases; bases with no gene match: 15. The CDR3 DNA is TGTGCCAGCTCTGGACAGGGGATGGGTAGTGTCACTGAAGCTTTCTTT. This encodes CASSGQGMGSVTEAFF.

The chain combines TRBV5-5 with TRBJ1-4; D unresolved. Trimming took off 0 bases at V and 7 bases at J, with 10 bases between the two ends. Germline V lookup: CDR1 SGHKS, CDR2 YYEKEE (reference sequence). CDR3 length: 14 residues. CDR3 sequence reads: CASSLEPSREKLFF. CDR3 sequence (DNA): TGTGCCAGCAGCTTGGAGCCGTCTCGTGAAAAACTGTTTTTT.

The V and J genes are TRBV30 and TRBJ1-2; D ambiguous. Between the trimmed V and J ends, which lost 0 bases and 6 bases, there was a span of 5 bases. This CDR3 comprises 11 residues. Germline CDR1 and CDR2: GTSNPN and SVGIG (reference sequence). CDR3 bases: TGTGCCTGGAGTGTTGGGCATGGCTACACCTTC. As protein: CAWSVGHGYTF.

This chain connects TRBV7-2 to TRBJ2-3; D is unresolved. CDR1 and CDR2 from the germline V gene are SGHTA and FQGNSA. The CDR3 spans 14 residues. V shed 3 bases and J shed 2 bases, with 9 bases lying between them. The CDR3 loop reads CASSFGPNTDTQYF. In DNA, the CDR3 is TGTGCCAGCAGCTTCGGCCCAAACACAGATACGCAGTATTTT.

CDR3 coding DNA: TGTGCCAGCAGTTTATTGGGTGGGGGGACAGGGGGATTCTATGAGCAGTTCTTC. It specifies CASSLLGGGTGGFYEQFF. The V gene is TRBV27, the J gene TRBJ2-1; 11 nucleotides align to TRBD1. The ends lost 1 base at V and 8 bases at J; junction bases unmatched: 13. This CDR3 is built from 18 residues. Germline CDR1 and CDR2: MNHEY and SMNVEV (reference sequence).

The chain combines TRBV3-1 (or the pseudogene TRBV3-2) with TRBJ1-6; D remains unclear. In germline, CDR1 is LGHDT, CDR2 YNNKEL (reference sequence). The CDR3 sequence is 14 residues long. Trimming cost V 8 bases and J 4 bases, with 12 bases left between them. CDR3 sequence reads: CASSLSSYNSPLHF. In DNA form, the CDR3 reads TGTGCCAGCTCTCTTTCCTCTTATAATTCACCCCTCCACTTT.

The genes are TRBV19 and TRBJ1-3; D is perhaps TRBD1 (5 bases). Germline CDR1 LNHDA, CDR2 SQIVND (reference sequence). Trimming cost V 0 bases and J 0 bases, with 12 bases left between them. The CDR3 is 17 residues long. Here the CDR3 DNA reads TGTGCCAGTAGTATAGAAGGGGATCCATCCTCTGGAAACACCATATATTTT. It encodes CASSIEGDPSSGNTIYF. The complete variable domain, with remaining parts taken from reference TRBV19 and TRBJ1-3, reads DGGITQSPKYLFRKEGQNVTLSCEQNLNHDAMYWYRQDPGQGLRLIYYSQIVNDFQKGDIAEGYSVSREKKESFPLTVTSAQKNPTAFYLCASSIEGDPSSGNTIYFGEGSWLTVV.

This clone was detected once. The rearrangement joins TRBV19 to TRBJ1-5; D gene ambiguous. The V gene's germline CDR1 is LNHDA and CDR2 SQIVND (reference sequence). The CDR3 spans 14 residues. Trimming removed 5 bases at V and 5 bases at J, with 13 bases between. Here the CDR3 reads CASSSITGDQPQHF. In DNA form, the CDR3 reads TGTGCCAGTAGTTCCATCACGGGCGATCAGCCCCAGCATTTT.

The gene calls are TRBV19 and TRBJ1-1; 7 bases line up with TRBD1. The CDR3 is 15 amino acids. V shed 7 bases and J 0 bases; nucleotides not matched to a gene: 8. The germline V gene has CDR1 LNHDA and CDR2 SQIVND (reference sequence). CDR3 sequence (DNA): TGTGCCAGTACCCCCAGGGGGGTCATGAACACTGAAGCTTTCTTT. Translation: CASTPRGVMNTEAFF.

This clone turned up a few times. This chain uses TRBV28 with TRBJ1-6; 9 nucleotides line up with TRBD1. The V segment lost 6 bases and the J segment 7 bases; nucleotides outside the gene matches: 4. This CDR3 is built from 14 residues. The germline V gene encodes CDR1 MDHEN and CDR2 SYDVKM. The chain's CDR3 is CASRRDRGNSPLHF. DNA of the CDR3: TGTGCCAGCAGACGTGACAGGGGGAATTCACCCCTCCACTTT.

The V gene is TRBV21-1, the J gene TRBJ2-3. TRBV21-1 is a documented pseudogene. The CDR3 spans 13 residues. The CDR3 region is CASSLEWADTQYF. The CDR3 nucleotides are TGTGCCAGCAGCCTGGAATGGGCAGATACGCAGTATTTT.

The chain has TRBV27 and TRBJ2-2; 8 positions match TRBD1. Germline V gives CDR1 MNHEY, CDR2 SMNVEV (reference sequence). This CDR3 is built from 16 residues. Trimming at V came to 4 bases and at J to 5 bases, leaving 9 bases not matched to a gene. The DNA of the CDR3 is TGTGCCAGCAGTTCCCTCCGGGACAGGAAAACCGGGGAGCTGTTTTTT. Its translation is CASSSLRDRKTGELFF.

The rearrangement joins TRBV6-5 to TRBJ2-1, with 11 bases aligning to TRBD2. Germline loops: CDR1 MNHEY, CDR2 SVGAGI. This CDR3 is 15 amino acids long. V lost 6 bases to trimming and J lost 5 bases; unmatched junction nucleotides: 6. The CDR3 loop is CASRSGLAGHNEQFF. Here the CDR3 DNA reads TGTGCCAGCAGATCTGGACTAGCGGGTCACAATGAGCAGTTCTTC.

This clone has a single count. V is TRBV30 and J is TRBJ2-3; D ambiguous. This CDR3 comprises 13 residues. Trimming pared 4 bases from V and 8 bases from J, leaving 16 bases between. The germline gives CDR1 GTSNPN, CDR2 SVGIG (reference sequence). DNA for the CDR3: TGTGCCTGGAACCTCAGTCCCTCGGCTACGCAGTATTTT. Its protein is CAWNLSPSATQYF. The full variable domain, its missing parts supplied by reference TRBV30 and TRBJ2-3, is SQTIHQWPATLVQPVGSPLSLECTVEGTSNPNLYWYRQAAGRGLQLLFYSVGIGQISSEVPQNLSASRPQDRQFILSSKKLLLSDSGFYLCAWNLSPSATQYFGPGTRLTVL.

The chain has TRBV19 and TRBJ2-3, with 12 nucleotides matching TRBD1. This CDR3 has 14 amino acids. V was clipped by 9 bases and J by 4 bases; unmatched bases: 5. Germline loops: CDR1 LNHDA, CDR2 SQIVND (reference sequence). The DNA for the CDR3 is TGTGCCAGCTCCGGGACAGGGGGCGCAGATACGCAGTATTTT. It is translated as CASSGTGGADTQYF.